Below are 8 T cell receptor beta chains sequenced from a single sample in a study of regulatory T cells in long-lasting Graves disease. The time point: persistent/refractory GD, antithyroid drugs over 5 years with positive TRAb. PBMCs were the source of the RNA used for TCR sequencing. Relying on iRepertoire HTBI primers and Arm-PCR of CDR3 regions, the team built TCR beta libraries. TCRdb independently ran MiXCR on the multiplex PCR reads; one entry per CDR3 protein. Of a few hundred thousand distinct CDR3 sequences listed, 20% to 25% are singletons. Material: peripheral blood mononuclear cells (PBMCs), obtained when the disease was refractory, from a patient treated with antithyroid drugs. The receptors were sampled from a woman in her thirties or forties with Graves disease.

This chain uses TRBV19 with TRBJ2-3; 13 positions agree with TRBD2. This CDR3 has 16 residues. The germline V gene encodes CDR1 LNHDA and CDR2 SQIVND (reference sequence). The ends lost 6 bases at V and 2 bases at J; junction bases unmatched: 5. The CDR3 sequence: CASRELAGGDTDTQYF. CDR3 DNA sequence: TGTGCCAGTAGGGAACTAGCGGGAGGGGACACAGATACGCAGTATTTT.

This clonotype appeared once. A much larger clone is a single base away; this may be a read error. The genes are TRBV7-7 and TRBJ2-2; weak D call: TRBD2 (6 bases). Per germline, CDR1 SSHAT and CDR2 FNYEAQ (reference sequence). This CDR3 comprises 16 residues. This CDR3 is CASSLAAGPLPGELLF. The CDR3 nucleotides read TGTGCTAGCAGCTTAGCGGCAGGGCCTTTGCCCGGGGAGCTGCTTTTT.

This clonotype showed up just once. V gene TRBV5-1 combines with J gene TRBJ1-1, with D unresolved. This CDR3 is built from 15 residues. V was shortened by 0 bases and J by 1 base, with 10 bases between the two germline ends. Germline V gene lookup returns CDR1 SGHRS and CDR2 YFSETQ. CDR3 in amino acids: CASSLDSTGNTEAFF. DNA for the CDR3: TGCGCCAGCAGCTTGGATTCGACGGGGAACACTGAAGCTTTCTTT.

CDR3 protein: CASSQVQNRGHQPQHF. The CDR3, as DNA: TGTGCCAGCAGCCAAGTCCAGAACAGGGGTCATCAGCCCCAGCATTTT. The chain links TRBV14 to TRBJ1-5; 7 bases fit TRBD1. This CDR3 region has 16 residues. J gave up 5 bases and V 1 base, and 8 bases lay outside the gene matches. The V gene's germline CDR1 is SGHDN and CDR2 FVKESK.

CDR3 nucleotides: TGTGCCAGCAGCTCGGACAGTGCAAATGAGCAGTTCTTC. It encodes CASSSDSANEQFF. The chain is built from TRBV13 and TRBJ2-1, with a tentative D call TRBD1 (6 bases). The V end was cut by 4 bases, the J end by 7 bases, with 11 bases between. The CDR3 is made up of 13 amino acids. Germline CDR1 reads PRHDT; CDR2 reads FYEKMQ (reference sequence).

This clonotype turned up a few times. The J gene is TRBJ2-1, the V gene TRBV2; TRBD2 matches 9 bases. Germline V CDR1 and CDR2: SNHLY, FYNNEI. J was trimmed by 4 bases and V by 5 bases; bases with no gene match: 3. The length of the CDR3 is 14 residues. This CDR3 reads CASSTTSGYNEQFF. The CDR3 nucleotides read TGTGCCAGCAGTACGACTAGCGGATACAATGAGCAGTTCTTC.

This clonotype was counted many times. The chain uses TRBV2 and TRBJ1-5; D gene uncertain. Trimming took 5 bases from V and 4 from J, leaving 9 bases between them. CDR3 length: 13 residues. The V gene's germline CDR1 is SNHLY and CDR2 FYNNEI. CDR3 sequence reads: CASSTGINQPQHF. CDR3 coding DNA: TGTGCCAGCAGTACCGGTATTAATCAGCCCCAGCATTTT.

This clonotype occurred many times. The chain links TRBV20-1 to TRBJ1-1; TRBD1 matches 7 bases. The V segment lost 5 bases and the J segment 1 base; nucleotides outside the gene matches: 7. This CDR3 contains 14 residues. Per the germline V gene, CDR1 is DFQATT and CDR2 is SNEGSKA (reference sequence). The DNA of the CDR3 is TGCAGTGCTCGCAGGGGGATTAGGAACACTGAAGCTTTCTTT. The encoded protein is CSARRGIRNTEAFF.